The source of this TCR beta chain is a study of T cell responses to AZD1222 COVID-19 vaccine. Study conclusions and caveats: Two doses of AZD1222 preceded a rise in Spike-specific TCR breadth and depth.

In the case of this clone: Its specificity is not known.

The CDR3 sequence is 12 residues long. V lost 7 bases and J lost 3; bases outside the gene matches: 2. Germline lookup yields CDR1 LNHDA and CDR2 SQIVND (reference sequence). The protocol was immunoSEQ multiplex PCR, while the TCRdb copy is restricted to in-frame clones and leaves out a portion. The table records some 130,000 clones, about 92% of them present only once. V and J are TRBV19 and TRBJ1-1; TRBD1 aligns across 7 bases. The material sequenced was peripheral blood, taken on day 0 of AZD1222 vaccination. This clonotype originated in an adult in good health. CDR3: CASTQGYTEAFF. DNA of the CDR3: TGTGCCAGTACACAGGGGTACACTGAAGCTTTCTTT. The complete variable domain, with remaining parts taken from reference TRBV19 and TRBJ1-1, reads DGGITQSPKYLFRKEGQNVTLSCEQNLNHDAMYWYRQDPGQGLRLIYYSQIVNDFQKGDIAEGYSVSREKKESFPLTVTSAQKNPTAFYLCASTQGYTEAFFGQGTRLTVV.